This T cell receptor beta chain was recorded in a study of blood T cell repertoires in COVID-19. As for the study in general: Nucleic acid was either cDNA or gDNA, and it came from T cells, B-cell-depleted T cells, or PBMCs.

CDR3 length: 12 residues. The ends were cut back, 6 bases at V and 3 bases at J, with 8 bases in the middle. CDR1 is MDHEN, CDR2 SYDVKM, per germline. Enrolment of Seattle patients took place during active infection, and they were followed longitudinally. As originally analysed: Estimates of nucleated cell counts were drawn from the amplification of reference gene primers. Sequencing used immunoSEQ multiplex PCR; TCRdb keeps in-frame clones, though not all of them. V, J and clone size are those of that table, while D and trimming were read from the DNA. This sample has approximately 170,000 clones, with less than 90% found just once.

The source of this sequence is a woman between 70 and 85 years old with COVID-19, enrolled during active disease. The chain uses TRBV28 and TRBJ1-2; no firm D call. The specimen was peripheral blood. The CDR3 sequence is CASSVGYYGYTF. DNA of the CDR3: TGTGCCAGCAGCGTCGGGTACTATGGCTACACCTTC.